The present entry profiles one T cell receptor (beta chain) with its context. Its specificity is not known. TCRdb passed the 5' RACE reads through MiXCR, listing each CDR3 protein once. The sample has about 800,000 distinct CDR3 sequences, about an eighth seen once. This entry belongs to a study of CD8 T cells in ankylosing spondylitis. General study points: There was a TCR beta motif, made of several highly homologous variants, that appeared characteristic of ankylosing spondylitis blood.

The CDR3 loop spans 15 amino acids. V lost 6 bases and J 6 bases, leaving 15 bases between the germline ends. Germline assignment: CDR1 LGHNA and CDR2 YSLEER. Sequencing was performed on blood, either unsorted or a sorted T cell fraction (not recorded which). J is TRBJ1-6 and V is TRBV4-3, with D hard to call. This TCR came from a male donor with ankylosing spondylitis. The CDR3 is CASSPREGLNSPLHF. The CDR3 nucleotides are TGCGCCAGCAGTCCTAGGGAAGGGCTTAATTCACCCCTCCACTTT.